The rows below give T cell receptor beta chains drawn from one sample of a study of blood T cells in healthy people across ages. One entry per CDR3 protein, called by TCRdb with MiXCR from the 5' RACE reads. The sample holds some 1.5 million distinct CDR3 sequences, over 25% seen once. The sequencing sample was made of blood. These receptors originate from a woman younger than 45 in good health. Each CDR3 is given with its conserved first and last residue. The D gene is left open where the match is weak. Size is omitted from some rows. Given values are once, few, many or a class for expanded clones.

j_call: TRBJ1-2; v_call: TRBV5-6; clone_size: few; d_call: TRBD1; cdr3_length: 12; cdr3_nt: TGTGCCAGCAGACAGGGGGAGTATGGCTACACCTTC; cdr3_aa: CASRQGEYGYTF
j_call: TRBJ1-4; v_call: TRBV12-5; clone_size: few; d_call: .; cdr3_length: 14; cdr3_nt: TGTGCTAGTGGTTTGCAGGGTATTAGTGAAAAACTGTTTTTT; cdr3_aa: CASGLQGISEKLFF
j_call: TRBJ2-1; v_call: TRBV28; clone_size: .; d_call: TRBD2; cdr3_length: 16; cdr3_nt: TGTGCCAGCAGTACCCTCGGACTAGCGGGATCCAATGAGCAGTTCTTC; cdr3_aa: CASSTLGLAGSNEQFF
j_call: TRBJ2-5; v_call: TRBV7-7; clone_size: many; d_call: .; cdr3_length: 11; cdr3_nt: TGTGCCTCTTATGAATTGCGGACCCAGTACTTC; cdr3_aa: CASYELRTQYF
j_call: TRBJ2-1; v_call: TRBV18; clone_size: few; d_call: .; cdr3_length: 17; cdr3_nt: TGTGCCAGCTCACCATCCTGGGGCGGGGTAGCCTACAATGAGCAGTTCTTC; cdr3_aa: CASSPSWGGVAYNEQFF
j_call: TRBJ1-2; v_call: TRBV20-1; clone_size: many; d_call: .; cdr3_length: 11; cdr3_nt: TGCAGTGCTACCGTCGTTTATGGCTACACCTTC; cdr3_aa: CSATVVYGYTF
j_call: TRBJ1-4; v_call: TRBV20-1; clone_size: .; d_call: TRBD1; cdr3_length: 13; cdr3_nt: TGCAGTGCTAAGGACAGGCCCAGTGAAAAACTGTTTTTT; cdr3_aa: CSAKDRPSEKLFF
j_call: TRBJ2-7; v_call: TRBV20-1; clone_size: .; d_call: .; cdr3_length: 14; cdr3_nt: TGCAGTGCTAGAGTCCGGGGGAGATACAATGAGCAGTACTTC; cdr3_aa: CSARVRGRYNEQYF
j_call: TRBJ1-5; v_call: TRBV12-3/TRBV12-4; clone_size: few; d_call: .; cdr3_length: 14; cdr3_nt: TGTGCCAGCAGTTTAGTAGGGGAGTTCCAGCCCCAGCATTTT; cdr3_aa: CASSLVGEFQPQHF
j_call: TRBJ2-1; v_call: TRBV20-1; clone_size: .; d_call: TRBD2; cdr3_length: 12; cdr3_nt: TGCAGTGCCCCCCCTAGCGGGGGGGCTCAGTTCTTC; cdr3_aa: CSAPPSGGAQFF
j_call: TRBJ2-7; v_call: TRBV18; clone_size: .; d_call: .; cdr3_length: 15; cdr3_nt: TGTGCCAGCTCCCTAGGGCGACAAGGGTTGAACGAGCAGTACTTC; cdr3_aa: CASSLGRQGLNEQYF
j_call: TRBJ2-1; v_call: TRBV12-3/TRBV12-4; clone_size: .; d_call: .; cdr3_length: 12; cdr3_nt: TGTGCCAGCGGCGTTGGGGGAAAAGAGCAGTTCTTC; cdr3_aa: CASGVGGKEQFF
j_call: TRBJ2-3; v_call: TRBV20-1; clone_size: many; d_call: .; cdr3_length: 15; cdr3_nt: TGCAGTGCTAGAGTCATGAGGGGTAGCGCAGATACGCAGTATTTT; cdr3_aa: CSARVMRGSADTQYF
j_call: TRBJ2-7; v_call: TRBV20-1; clone_size: few; d_call: TRBD2; cdr3_length: 14; cdr3_nt: TGCAGTGCTAGGGCACAGCGGGAGTACAATGAGCAGTACTTC; cdr3_aa: CSARAQREYNEQYF
j_call: TRBJ1-2; v_call: TRBV10-3; clone_size: many; d_call: .; cdr3_length: 15; cdr3_nt: TGTGCCATCAGTGATAAGCCGAATCGGGACTATGGCTACACCTTC; cdr3_aa: CAISDKPNRDYGYTF
j_call: TRBJ2-3; v_call: TRBV6-4; clone_size: once; d_call: TRBD1; cdr3_length: 15; cdr3_nt: TGTGCCAGCAGTCAGGACAGGGCGAAAGCAGATACGCAGTATTTT; cdr3_aa: CASSQDRAKADTQYF
j_call: TRBJ2-1; v_call: TRBV2; clone_size: few; d_call: TRBD2; cdr3_length: 15; cdr3_nt: TGTGCCAGCAGGGGGACTAGCGGGGGGCACAATGAGCAGTTCTTC; cdr3_aa: CASRGTSGGHNEQFF
j_call: TRBJ1-3; v_call: TRBV7-9; clone_size: few; d_call: TRBD1; cdr3_length: 17; cdr3_nt: TGTGCCAGCAGCCCTGACAGGGGGCGCCTTACTGGAAACACCATATATTTT; cdr3_aa: CASSPDRGRLTGNTIYF
j_call: TRBJ2-1; v_call: TRBV15; clone_size: .; d_call: .; cdr3_length: 16; cdr3_nt: TGTGCCACCAGCAGAACAACGGGGGACCCTTTCTACGAGCAGTTCTTC; cdr3_aa: CATSRTTGDPFYEQFF
j_call: TRBJ2-1; v_call: TRBV3-1; clone_size: .; d_call: .; cdr3_length: 15; cdr3_nt: TGTGCCAGCAGCCAAGATTCGCCTAGCAGGGGTGGGCAGTTCTTC; cdr3_aa: CASSQDSPSRGGQFF
j_call: TRBJ2-3; v_call: TRBV12-3/TRBV12-4; clone_size: .; d_call: .; cdr3_length: 13; cdr3_nt: TGTGCCAGCATCAGGACAGGCACAGATACGCAGTATTTT; cdr3_aa: CASIRTGTDTQYF
j_call: TRBJ2-1; v_call: TRBV29-1; clone_size: few; d_call: TRBD1; cdr3_length: 14; cdr3_nt: TGCAGTGTCTTAGACAGGGGTGGGGGCAATGAGCAGTTCTTC; cdr3_aa: CSVLDRGGGNEQFF
j_call: TRBJ1-2; v_call: TRBV6-5; clone_size: .; d_call: TRBD1; cdr3_length: 14; cdr3_nt: TGTGCCAGCAGTTACAAATCACAGGGGAGAGGCTACACCTTC; cdr3_aa: CASSYKSQGRGYTF
j_call: TRBJ2-3; v_call: TRBV20-1; clone_size: .; d_call: TRBD2; cdr3_length: 15; cdr3_nt: TGCAGTGCCGGTCCCGCGGGAGGGCCGACAGATACGCAGTATTTT; cdr3_aa: CSAGPAGGPTDTQYF
j_call: TRBJ2-1; v_call: TRBV7-9; clone_size: once; d_call: .; cdr3_length: 17; cdr3_nt: TGTGCCAGCAGCCCCGGGTCTAACCTCCCCTCCTACAATGAGCAGTTCTTC; cdr3_aa: CASSPGSNLPSYNEQFF
j_call: TRBJ1-1; v_call: TRBV7-2; clone_size: .; d_call: TRBD1; cdr3_length: 12; cdr3_nt: TGTGCCAGCAGCGCCCAGCAGGGGGGGGCTTTCTTT; cdr3_aa: CASSAQQGGAFF
j_call: TRBJ2-7; v_call: TRBV7-8; clone_size: .; d_call: .; cdr3_length: 13; cdr3_nt: TGTGCCAGCAGCTTGCCGACGGTCGACGAGCAGTACTTC; cdr3_aa: CASSLPTVDEQYF
j_call: TRBJ1-2; v_call: TRBV7-6; clone_size: few; d_call: TRBD1; cdr3_length: 16; cdr3_nt: TGTGCCAGCAGCTTAGGCATCTCCGGGACAGGGAGAGGCTACACCTTC; cdr3_aa: CASSLGISGTGRGYTF
j_call: TRBJ2-3; v_call: TRBV10-1; clone_size: few; d_call: .; cdr3_length: 15; cdr3_nt: TGCGCCAGCAGTGAGTCACTGGGGGGTACAGATACGCAGTATTTT; cdr3_aa: CASSESLGGTDTQYF
j_call: TRBJ1-5; v_call: TRBV18; clone_size: .; d_call: .; cdr3_length: 14; cdr3_nt: TGTGCCAGCTCACCAGGATCAGGCAATCAGCCCCAGCATTTT; cdr3_aa: CASSPGSGNQPQHF
j_call: TRBJ2-1; v_call: TRBV24-1; clone_size: .; d_call: TRBD2; cdr3_length: 15; cdr3_nt: TGTGCCACCAGTGATGGGTTAGCGGGCGGCAATGAGCAGTTCTTC; cdr3_aa: CATSDGLAGGNEQFF
j_call: TRBJ2-1; v_call: TRBV20-1; clone_size: few; d_call: TRBD2; cdr3_length: 13; cdr3_nt: TGCAGTGCTAGTCTCGCGGGAGTGAATGAGCAGTTCTTC; cdr3_aa: CSASLAGVNEQFF
j_call: TRBJ2-3; v_call: TRBV9; clone_size: .; d_call: .; cdr3_length: 15; cdr3_nt: TGTGCCAGCAGCGTAGCTGGGGTAGTCCCAGATACGCAGTATTTT; cdr3_aa: CASSVAGVVPDTQYF
j_call: TRBJ2-1; v_call: TRBV4-1; clone_size: few; d_call: .; cdr3_length: 13; cdr3_nt: TGCGCCAGCAGCCAAGGGGCCCCGGCTGAGCAGTTCTTC; cdr3_aa: CASSQGAPAEQFF
j_call: TRBJ2-2; v_call: TRBV4-1; clone_size: few; d_call: TRBD1; cdr3_length: 16; cdr3_nt: TGCGCCAGCAGCCTGGACAGGGGGCGTCTCACCGGGGAGCTGTTTTTT; cdr3_aa: CASSLDRGRLTGELFF
j_call: TRBJ2-1; v_call: TRBV7-2; clone_size: few; d_call: TRBD2; cdr3_length: 17; cdr3_nt: TGTGCCAGCAGCGCACGACTAGCGGGAGGCGGGGGTAATGAGCAGTTCTTC; cdr3_aa: CASSARLAGGGGNEQFF
j_call: TRBJ2-1; v_call: TRBV5-1; clone_size: .; d_call: TRBD2; cdr3_length: 15; cdr3_nt: TGCGCCAGCAGCTTGGTGTCTAGCGGGGGGAATGAGCAGTTCTTC; cdr3_aa: CASSLVSSGGNEQFF
j_call: TRBJ2-1; v_call: TRBV7-2; clone_size: many; d_call: TRBD2; cdr3_length: 15; cdr3_nt: TGTGCCAGCAGCTTACTGGGTAGCGGGGGAAATGAGCAGTTCTTC; cdr3_aa: CASSLLGSGGNEQFF
j_call: TRBJ2-3; v_call: TRBV6-1; clone_size: .; d_call: TRBD1; cdr3_length: 14; cdr3_nt: TGTGCCAGCCGGACAGGCTTAGGGGCAGATACGCAGTATTTT; cdr3_aa: CASRTGLGADTQYF
j_call: TRBJ2-1; v_call: TRBV11-2; clone_size: .; d_call: TRBD2; cdr3_length: 15; cdr3_nt: TGTGCCAGCAGCTTAGGGACTAGCCCCAGCGATGAGCAGTTCTTC; cdr3_aa: CASSLGTSPSDEQFF
j_call: TRBJ2-2; v_call: TRBV3-1; clone_size: few; d_call: .; cdr3_length: 16; cdr3_nt: TGTGCCAGCAGCCAAGCGGGCACTTCGAACACCGGGGAGCTGTTTTTT; cdr3_aa: CASSQAGTSNTGELFF
j_call: TRBJ2-3; v_call: TRBV9; clone_size: .; d_call: TRBD1; cdr3_length: 16; cdr3_nt: TGTGCCAGCAGCGTTACCGGGACAGATTATACAGATACGCAGTATTTT; cdr3_aa: CASSVTGTDYTDTQYF
j_call: TRBJ2-3; v_call: TRBV9; clone_size: .; d_call: TRBD2; cdr3_length: 17; cdr3_nt: TGTGCCAGCAGCGTACGAGCGACTAGCGGGAGGGCAGATACGCAGTATTTT; cdr3_aa: CASSVRATSGRADTQYF